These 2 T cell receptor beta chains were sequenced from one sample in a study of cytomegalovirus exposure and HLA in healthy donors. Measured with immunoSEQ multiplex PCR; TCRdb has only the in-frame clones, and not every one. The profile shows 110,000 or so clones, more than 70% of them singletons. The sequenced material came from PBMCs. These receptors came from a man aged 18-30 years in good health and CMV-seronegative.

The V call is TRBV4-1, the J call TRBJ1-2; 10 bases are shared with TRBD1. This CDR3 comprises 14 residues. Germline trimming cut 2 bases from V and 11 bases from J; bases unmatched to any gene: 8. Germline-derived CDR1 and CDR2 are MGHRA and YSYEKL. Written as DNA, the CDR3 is TGCGCCAGCAGCCAATGGGACAGGGGCCCCCCGTACACCTTC. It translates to CASSQWDRGPPYTF.

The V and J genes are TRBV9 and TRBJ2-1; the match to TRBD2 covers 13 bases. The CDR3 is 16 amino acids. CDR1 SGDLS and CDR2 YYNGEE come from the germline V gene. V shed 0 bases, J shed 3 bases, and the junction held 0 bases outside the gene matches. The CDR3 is CASSVGTSGSYNEQFF. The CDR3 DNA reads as TGTGCCAGCAGCGTAGGGACTAGCGGGAGCTACAATGAGCAGTTCTTC.